A selection of T cell receptor beta chains follows, all from one sample in a study of PD-1 blockade in classical Hodgkin lymphoma. The data were produced by immunoSEQ multiplex PCR, yet TCRdb's version contains in-frame clones alone and is incomplete. The sample has more than 90,000 clones; around 89% are singletons. The sample in question was peripheral blood mononuclear cells (PBMCs), obtained before the second cycle of nivolumab. These receptors were obtained from a human donor with classical Hodgkin lymphoma. Both conserved end residues are part of each CDR3. A D gene is named only where the DNA matches it firmly. A clone size is listed for some rows: how often the clone was seen (once, few, many), or a class if it is expanded.

d_gene	v_gene	abundance	j_gene	CDR3nt	CDR3aa
.	TRBV20-1	.	TRBJ2-3	TGCAGTGCTAGGGACTGGGATACGCAGTATTTT	CSARDWDTQYF
.	TRBV19	.	TRBJ1-2	TGTGCCAGTAGTATCTCACCTACTAACTATGGCTACACCTTC	CASSISPTNYGYTF
.	TRBV6-5	.	TRBJ1-6	TGTGCCAGCAGTTCACAGCCGGGCCTCAATTCACCCCTCCACTTT	CASSSQPGLNSPLHF
TRBD1	TRBV18	.	TRBJ2-5	TGTGCCAGCTCACCACGGACAGGGGGCGGGCAAGAGACCCAGTACTTC	CASSPRTGGGQETQYF
TRBD1	TRBV11-2	.	TRBJ1-3	TGTGCCAGCAGCTCACAGGGGGGAGGAAACACCATATATTTT	CASSSQGGGNTIYF
.	TRBV30	.	TRBJ1-6	TGTGCCTGGAGTGCCGGGGCCTACCGCATTTCACCCCTCCACTTT	CAWSAGAYRISPLHF
.	TRBV2	.	TRBJ2-5	TGTGCCAGCAAAGTAAACAGGGTCCAAGAGACCCAGTACTTC	CASKVNRVQETQYF
TRBD1	TRBV7-9	.	TRBJ2-1	TGTGCCAGCAGCTTAACAGGGGAGCCGGCTTCAGGCGAGCAGTTCTTC	CASSLTGEPASGEQFF
.	TRBV11-2	few	TRBJ1-1	TGTGCCAGCAGCCCGGGAACTGAAGCTTTCTTT	CASSPGTEAFF
.	TRBV28	.	TRBJ1-3	TGTGCCAGCAGGATCCCGGGGTTGGGCATATATTTT	CASRIPGLGIYF
.	TRBV18	.	TRBJ2-5	TGTGCCAGCTCACCGAAGTATGGGCAAGAGACCCAGTACTTC	CASSPKYGQETQYF
.	TRBV21-1	.	TRBJ2-5	TGTGCCAGCAGCAAAGAAGACGGGGACGTGACCCAGTACTTC	CASSKEDGDVTQYF
TRBD1	TRBV18	.	TRBJ1-2	TGTGCCAGCTCACGGGACAGGGGTGACTATGGCTACACCTTC	CASSRDRGDYGYTF
.	TRBV10-3	.	TRBJ2-2	TGTGCCATCAGTGCCTCCGGGGACACCGGGGAGCTGTTTTTT	CAISASGDTGELFF
TRBD2	TRBV27	.	TRBJ2-2	TGTGCCAGCAGTTTACGGGGTAGCGGGGGGGCGGCCGGGGAGCTGTTTTTT	CASSLRGSGGAAGELFF
TRBD1	TRBV7-9	.	TRBJ1-1	TGTGCCAGCGGCCGCACAGGGGGCACTGAAGCTTTCTTT	CASGRTGGTEAFF
.	TRBV9	.	TRBJ1-1	TGTGCCAGCAGCGTGAGCGGGGACCGCAGGGCTGAAGCTTTCTTT	CASSVSGDRRAEAFF
.	TRBV13	.	TRBJ1-2	TGTGCCAGCAGCTTAGAGAGGCAGGGAGACTATGGCTACACCTTC	CASSLERQGDYGYTF
TRBD2	TRBV18	.	TRBJ2-1	TGTGCCAGCTCACCCGGCCCCGGGACTAGCGGGGGATACTCCTACAATGAGCAGTTCTTC	CASSPGPGTSGGYSYNEQFF
TRBD2	TRBV19	.	TRBJ2-5	TGTGCCAGTAGTCGGCTGGGACTAGCGTGGGAAGGGACCCAGTACTTC	CASSRLGLAWEGTQYF
.	TRBV7-2	once	TRBJ1-4	TGTGCCAGCAGCTTATTGCGGAGTAATGAAAAACTGTTTTTT	CASSLLRSNEKLFF
TRBD1	TRBV5-6	.	TRBJ2-5	TGTGCCAGCAGCTTTCTACTCCGACAGGGCCGAGAGACCCAGTACTTC	CASSFLLRQGRETQYF
.	TRBV6-6	.	TRBJ2-3	TGTGCCAGCAGTTTTCCTGGACAGACAGATACGCAGTATTTT	CASSFPGQTDTQYF
.	TRBV30	.	TRBJ1-2	TGTGCCTGGAGTGTACCCCCGAGGAACTATGGCTACACCTTC	CAWSVPPRNYGYTF
.	TRBV19	.	TRBJ2-3	TGTGCCAGTAGTATCGGTGGCGGGGTTACCACAGATACGCAGTATTTT	CASSIGGGVTTDTQYF
TRBD2	TRBV4-3	.	TRBJ2-1	TGCGCCAGCAGCCTTAGGACTAGCGCAAACAATGAGCAGTTCTTC	CASSLRTSANNEQFF
.	TRBV28	.	TRBJ1-2	TGTGCCAGCAGTTTGGGCCCCGGGGGGCCCAATGGCTACACCTTC	CASSLGPGGPNGYTF
TRBD1	TRBV6-5	.	TRBJ2-2	TGTGCCAGCCGGCGACAGGGGGCGACAGGGGAGCTGTTTTTT	CASRRQGATGELFF
TRBD1	TRBV28	.	TRBJ2-7	TGTGCCAGCAGTCTACGTATCTTCGGGACAGGGGATCGCGAGCAGTACTTC	CASSLRIFGTGDREQYF
.	TRBV5-1	.	TRBJ1-2	TGCGCCAGCAGCCGGACCGGGTTCGACTATGGCTACACCTTC	CASSRTGFDYGYTF
TRBD1	TRBV7-3	.	TRBJ2-7	TGTGCCAGCAGCCTTACGGGACAGGGGGCGCTTGAGCAGTACTTC	CASSLTGQGALEQYF
.	TRBV19	.	TRBJ2-3	TGTGCCAGTAGTGTCTTTATGGGGGGGCTAACAGATACGCAGTATTTT	CASSVFMGGLTDTQYF
.	TRBV29-1	few	TRBJ1-1	TGCAGCGTTGAAGAAGGAACTGAAGCTTTCTTT	CSVEEGTEAFF
TRBD1	TRBV11-3	few	TRBJ2-7	TGTGCCAGCAGCTGGGACAGGCTTCTCTACGAGCAGTACTTC	CASSWDRLLYEQYF